The T cell receptor (beta chain) under discussion was sequenced for a study of identical twins. This clonotype was counted a few times. Its specificity is not known. Overall study findings and caveats: For zero-insertion analyses, partial confounding could come from invariant MAIT and iNKT cells.

CDR1 DFQATT and CDR2 SNEGSKA come from the germline V gene (reference sequence). The CDR3 consists of 14 residues. Trimming took off 1 base at V and 4 bases at J, with 13 bases between the two ends. Healthy Caucasians supplied all donations. TCRdb passed the 5' RACE reads through MiXCR, listing each CDR3 protein once. The sample includes roughly 770,000 distinct CDR3 sequences, 18% seen only once; the top ten take around 14%. In addition, the sample was reused for a study of T cells expressing NK-cell markers. As that report states: The authors derived TCR beta repertoires from sorted CD3+CD56+NKG2C+, CD3+CD56+NKG2C- and CD3+CD56-NKG2C+ T cells.

The chain couples TRBV20-1 to TRBJ1-2, with D uncertain. This receptor was taken from a woman younger than 30 in good health. Sequencing input: PBMCs. The CDR3 loop is CSARAQTSGYGYTF. In DNA form, the CDR3 reads TGCAGTGCTAGAGCACAGACTAGCGGCTATGGCTACACCTTC.